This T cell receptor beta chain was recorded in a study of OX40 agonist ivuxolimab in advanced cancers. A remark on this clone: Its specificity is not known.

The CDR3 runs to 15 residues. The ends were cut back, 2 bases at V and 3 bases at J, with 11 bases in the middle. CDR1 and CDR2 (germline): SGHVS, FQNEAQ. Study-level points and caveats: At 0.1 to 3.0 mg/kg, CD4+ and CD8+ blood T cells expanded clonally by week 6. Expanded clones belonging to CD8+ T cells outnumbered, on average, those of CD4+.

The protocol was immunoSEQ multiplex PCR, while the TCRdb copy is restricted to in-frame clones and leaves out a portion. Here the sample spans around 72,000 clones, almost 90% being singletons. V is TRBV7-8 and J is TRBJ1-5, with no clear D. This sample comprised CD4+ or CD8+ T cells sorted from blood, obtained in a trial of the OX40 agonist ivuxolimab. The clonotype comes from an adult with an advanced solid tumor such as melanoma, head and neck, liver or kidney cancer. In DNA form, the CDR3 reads TGTGCCAGCAGCTTAAACAGAGGGAACAATCAGCCCCAGCATTTT. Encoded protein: CASSLNRGNNQPQHF.